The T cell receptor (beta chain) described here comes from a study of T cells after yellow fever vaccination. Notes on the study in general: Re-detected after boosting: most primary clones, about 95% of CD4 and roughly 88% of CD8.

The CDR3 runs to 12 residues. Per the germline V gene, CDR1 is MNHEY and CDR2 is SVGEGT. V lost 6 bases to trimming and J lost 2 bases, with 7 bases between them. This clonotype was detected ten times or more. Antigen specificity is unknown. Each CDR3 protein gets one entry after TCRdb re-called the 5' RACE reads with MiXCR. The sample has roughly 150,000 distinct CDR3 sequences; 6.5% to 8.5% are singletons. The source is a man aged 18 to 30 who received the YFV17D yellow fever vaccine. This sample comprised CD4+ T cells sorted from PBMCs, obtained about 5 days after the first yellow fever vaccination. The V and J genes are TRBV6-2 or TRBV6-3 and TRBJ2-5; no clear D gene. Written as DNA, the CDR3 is TGTGCCAGCAGACGAAGACAAGAGACCCAGTACTTC. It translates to CASRRRQETQYF.